This TCR beta chain was observed in a study of post-analysis software for immune sequencing data. Study-wide results and caveats: Among 5 or 6 TRBV segments more frequent in patients than controls were TRBV5-6, TRBV5-1 and TRBV20-1.

This clonotype was observed once. The target antigen is unknown. TCR beta cDNA libraries had unique molecular identifiers. One entry per CDR3 protein results from TCRdb running MiXCR on the PCR reads. The table shows about 760,000 distinct CDR3 sequences, with roughly 27% occurring only once. The CDR3 is made up of 14 amino acids. Trimming cost V 6 bases and J 3 bases, with 11 bases left between them. Looked up from germline, CDR1 is KGHDR and CDR2 is SFDVKD. The rearrangement uses TRBV24-1 and TRBJ1-5; TRBD1 might be the D (5 bases). The sequencing sample was made of blood. This TCR was recovered from a girl under 18 with multiple sclerosis. The CDR3 nucleotides read TGTGCCACCAGTCCATGGGGGTTCAATCAGCCCCAGCATTTT. Translation: CATSPWGFNQPQHF.